Listed below are T cell receptor beta chains from one sample, sequenced in a study of spatial heterogeneity in lung cancer. TCRdb used MiXCR to reprocess the 5' RACE reads, holding one entry per CDR3 protein. The sample has a few thousand distinct CDR3 sequences, around 7% seen once. Material: lung tumor tissue, obtained at surgery. The receptors derive from a female donor with early-stage non-small cell lung cancer. The CDR3 runs from the conserved cysteine through the conserved F or W. The D gene is left open where the match is weak. Not every row has a clone size; where given, it reads once, few, many or a size class.

TRBV3-1	TRBJ1-4	many	NA	TGTGCCAGCAGTCAGTGGGGGGCCCCCGGGGAAAAACTGTTTTTT	CASSQWGAPGEKLFF
TRBV14	TRBJ2-3	once	NA	TGTGCCAGCAGCCGGTATCAGACTAGCACAGATACGCAGTATTTT	CASSRYQTSTDTQYF
TRBV2	TRBJ2-7	medium-sized	NA	TGTGCCAGCAGTGCCACCCGGAACTCCTACGAGCAGTACTTC	CASSATRNSYEQYF
TRBV5-1	TRBJ2-7	many	TRBD2	TGCGCCAGCAGCGAAGGCGGGAGTCTGGGTGAGCAGTACTTC	CASSEGGSLGEQYF
TRBV14	TRBJ2-1	medium-sized	NA	TGTGCCAGCAGCCAGGGGTTCGAGCAGTTCTTC	CASSQGFEQFF
TRBV28	TRBJ2-7	many	NA	TGTGCCAGCAGCGGCAGATCCTACGAGCAGTACTTC	CASSGRSYEQYF
TRBV10-3	TRBJ1-1	NA	NA	TGTGCCATCAGTGAGTCGGGAGGATGGAACACTGAAGCTTTCTTT	CAISESGGWNTEAFF
TRBV7-2	TRBJ1-1	many	TRBD1	TGTGCCAGCAGCCCGACCGGACAGGGGCCGATGAACACTGAAGCTTTCTTT	CASSPTGQGPMNTEAFF
TRBV3-1	TRBJ2-1	many	NA	TGTGCCAGCAGCCGGGGCCCGACTGGGGAGCAGTTCTTC	CASSRGPTGEQFF
TRBV20-1	TRBJ2-1	NA	TRBD1	TGCAGTGCTAGAGATCTCCTCGGGACAGGGGTCCACAATGAGCAGTTCTTC	CSARDLLGTGVHNEQFF
TRBV7-2	TRBJ2-3	medium-sized	TRBD2	TGTGCCAGCAGCTTGGGACTAGGGACCAAGGATACGCAGTATTTT	CASSLGLGTKDTQYF
TRBV7-2	TRBJ2-1	many	TRBD2	TGTGCCAGCAGCTTAATTCTAGCGGGAGGGGATGAGCAGTTCTTC	CASSLILAGGDEQFF
TRBV7-3	TRBJ2-1	many	NA	TGTGCCAGCAGCTCCACGAATACAGCTGAGCAGTTCTTC	CASSSTNTAEQFF
TRBV28	TRBJ2-7	NA	TRBD2	TGTGCCAGCAAAAAACGCGGACTAGCGCAGTACTTC	CASKKRGLAQYF